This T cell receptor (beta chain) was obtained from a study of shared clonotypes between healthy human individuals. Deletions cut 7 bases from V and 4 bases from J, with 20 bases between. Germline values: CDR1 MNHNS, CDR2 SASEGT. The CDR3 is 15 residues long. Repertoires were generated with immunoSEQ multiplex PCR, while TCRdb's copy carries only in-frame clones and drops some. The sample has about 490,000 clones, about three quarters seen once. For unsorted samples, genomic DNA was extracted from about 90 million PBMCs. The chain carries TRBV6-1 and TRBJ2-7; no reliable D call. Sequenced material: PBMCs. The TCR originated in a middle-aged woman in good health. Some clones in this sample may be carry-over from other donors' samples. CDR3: CASTYPLPPSYEQYF. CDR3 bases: TGTGCCAGCACATACCCCCTCCCGCCCTCTTACGAGCAGTACTTC.